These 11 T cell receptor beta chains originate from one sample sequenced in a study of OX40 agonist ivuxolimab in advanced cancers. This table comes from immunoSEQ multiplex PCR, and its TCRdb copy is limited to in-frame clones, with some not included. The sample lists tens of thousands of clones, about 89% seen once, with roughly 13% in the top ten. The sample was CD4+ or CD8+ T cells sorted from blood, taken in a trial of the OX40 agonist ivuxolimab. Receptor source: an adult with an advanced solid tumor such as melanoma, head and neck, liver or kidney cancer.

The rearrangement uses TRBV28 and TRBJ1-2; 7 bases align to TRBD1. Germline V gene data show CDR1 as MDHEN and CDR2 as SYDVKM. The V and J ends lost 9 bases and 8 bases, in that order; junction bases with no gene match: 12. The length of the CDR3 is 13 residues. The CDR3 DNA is TGTGCCAGTCACCCACAGGGACAGATAGGCTACACCTTC. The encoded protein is CASHPQGQIGYTF.

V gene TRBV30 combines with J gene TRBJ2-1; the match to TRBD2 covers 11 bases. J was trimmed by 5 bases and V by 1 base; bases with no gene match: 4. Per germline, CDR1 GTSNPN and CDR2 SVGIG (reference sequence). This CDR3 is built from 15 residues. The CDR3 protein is CAWSGGLAVNNEQFF. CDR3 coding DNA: TGTGCCTGGAGTGGGGGACTAGCGGTAAACAATGAGCAGTTCTTC.

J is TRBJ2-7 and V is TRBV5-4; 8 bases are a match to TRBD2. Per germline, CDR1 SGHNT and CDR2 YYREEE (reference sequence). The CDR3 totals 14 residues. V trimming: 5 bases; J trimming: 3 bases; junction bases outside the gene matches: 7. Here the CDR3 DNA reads TGTGCCAGCAGTGTAACCGGGACTAGCTACGAGCAGTACTTC. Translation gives CASSVTGTSYEQYF.

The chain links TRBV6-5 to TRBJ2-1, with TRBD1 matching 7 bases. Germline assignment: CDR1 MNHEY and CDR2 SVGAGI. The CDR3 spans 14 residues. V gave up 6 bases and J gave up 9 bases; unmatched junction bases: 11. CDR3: CASSRGQPPGEQFF. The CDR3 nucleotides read TGTGCCAGCAGCAGGGGACAGCCGCCCGGTGAGCAGTTCTTC.

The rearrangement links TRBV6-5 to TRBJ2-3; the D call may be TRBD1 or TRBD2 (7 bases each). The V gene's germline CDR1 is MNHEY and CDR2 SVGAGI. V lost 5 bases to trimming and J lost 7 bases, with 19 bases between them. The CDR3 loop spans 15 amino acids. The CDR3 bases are TGTGCCAGCAGTCACCGGGACAGCGGGACAAATACGCAGTATTTT. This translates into CASSHRDSGTNTQYF.

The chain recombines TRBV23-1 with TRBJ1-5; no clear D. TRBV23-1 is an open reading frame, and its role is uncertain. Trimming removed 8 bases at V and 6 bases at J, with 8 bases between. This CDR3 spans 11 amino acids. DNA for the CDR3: TGCGCCAGCCACCGGAGTCAGCCCCAGCATTTT. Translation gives CASHRSQPQHF.

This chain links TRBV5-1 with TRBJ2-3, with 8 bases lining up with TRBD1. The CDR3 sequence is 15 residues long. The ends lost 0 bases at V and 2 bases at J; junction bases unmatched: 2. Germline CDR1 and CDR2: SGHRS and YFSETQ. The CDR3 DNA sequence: TGCGCCAGCAGCTTGGGACAGGGGAACACAGATACGCAGTATTTT. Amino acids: CASSLGQGNTDTQYF.

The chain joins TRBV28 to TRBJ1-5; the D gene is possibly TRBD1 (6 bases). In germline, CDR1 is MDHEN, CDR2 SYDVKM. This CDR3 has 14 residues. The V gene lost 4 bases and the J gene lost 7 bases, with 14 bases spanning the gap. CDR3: CASSSRGGQQPQHF. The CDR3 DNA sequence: TGTGCCAGCAGTTCCCGGGGGGGCCAACAGCCCCAGCATTTT.

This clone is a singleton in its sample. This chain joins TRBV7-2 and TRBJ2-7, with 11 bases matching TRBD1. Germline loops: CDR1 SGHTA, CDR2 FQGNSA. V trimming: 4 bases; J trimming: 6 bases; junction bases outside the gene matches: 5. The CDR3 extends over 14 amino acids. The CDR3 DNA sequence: TGTGCCAGCAGCTCGGACAGGGGGCGCCTCGAGCAGTACTTC. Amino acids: CASSSDRGRLEQYF.

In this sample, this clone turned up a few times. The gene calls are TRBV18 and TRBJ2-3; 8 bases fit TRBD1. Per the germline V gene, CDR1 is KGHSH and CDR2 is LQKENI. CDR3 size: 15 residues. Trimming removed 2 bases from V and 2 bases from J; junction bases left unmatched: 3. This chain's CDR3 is CASSPRTGYTDTQYF. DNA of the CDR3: TGTGCCAGCTCACCAAGGACAGGGTACACAGATACGCAGTATTTT.

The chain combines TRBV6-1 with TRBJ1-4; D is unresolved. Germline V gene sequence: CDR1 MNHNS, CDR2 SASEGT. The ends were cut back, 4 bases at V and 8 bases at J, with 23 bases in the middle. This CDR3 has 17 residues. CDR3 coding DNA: TGTGCCAGCAGTGGACCGGAAGACATTCCGAAAGAAGAAAAACTGTTTTTT. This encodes CASSGPEDIPKEEKLFF.